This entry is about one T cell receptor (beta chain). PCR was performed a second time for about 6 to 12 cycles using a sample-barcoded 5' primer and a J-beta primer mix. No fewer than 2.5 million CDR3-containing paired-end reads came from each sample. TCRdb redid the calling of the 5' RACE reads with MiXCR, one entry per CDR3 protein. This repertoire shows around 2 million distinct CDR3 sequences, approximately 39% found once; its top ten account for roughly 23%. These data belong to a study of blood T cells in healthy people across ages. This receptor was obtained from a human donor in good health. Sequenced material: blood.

CDR3 bases: TGCAGCGGCCACAACACCGGGGAGCTGTTTTTT. It is translated as CSGHNTGELFF. V usage is TRBV29-1 and J usage is TRBJ2-2; D call uncertain. This CDR3 has 11 residues. Trimming removed 7 bases from V and 2 bases from J, with 5 bases in between. CDR1 and CDR2 from the germline V gene are SQVTM and ANQGSEA.